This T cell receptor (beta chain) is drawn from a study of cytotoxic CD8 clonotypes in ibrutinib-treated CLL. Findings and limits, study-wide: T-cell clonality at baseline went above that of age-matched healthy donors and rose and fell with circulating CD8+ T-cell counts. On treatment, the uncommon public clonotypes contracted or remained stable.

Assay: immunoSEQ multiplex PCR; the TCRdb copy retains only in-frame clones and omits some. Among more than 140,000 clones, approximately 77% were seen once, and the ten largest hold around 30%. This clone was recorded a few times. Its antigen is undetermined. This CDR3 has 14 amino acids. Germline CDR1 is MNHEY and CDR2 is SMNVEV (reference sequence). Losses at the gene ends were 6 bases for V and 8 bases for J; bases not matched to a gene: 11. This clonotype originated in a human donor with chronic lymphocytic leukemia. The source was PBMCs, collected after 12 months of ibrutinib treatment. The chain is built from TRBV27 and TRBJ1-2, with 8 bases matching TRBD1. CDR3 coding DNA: TGTGCCAGCAGCCAACAGACAGGGGTCGGGGGCTACACCTTC. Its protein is CASSQQTGVGGYTF.